This TCR beta chain derives from a study of T-cell reconstitution after alpha-beta-depleted transplantation in children. General observations from the study: Several hundred graft clones that had expanded were reportedly the source of alpha-beta T cells about two months after transplant. T-cell counts and diversity were attributed mostly to newly produced T cells one year after transplant.

J lost 7 bases, V lost 5 bases, and 5 bases had no gene match. The length of the CDR3 is 13 residues. For TCRbeta, the library was prepared with unique molecular identifiers. Each CDR3 protein gets one entry after TCRdb re-called the PCR reads with MiXCR. The sample lists about 200,000 distinct CDR3 sequences, approximately 15% seen once, with about 41% in the top ten. This clonotype was counted ten times or more. Its antigen is not identified. This chain uses TRBV12-3 or TRBV12-4 with TRBJ1-2; TRBD1 aligns across 9 bases. This receptor was obtained from a male patient aged 2 to 9 who had a stem cell transplant for acute lymphoblastic leukemia, so the T cells may come from the graft donor. Sequencing used PBMCs, mostly from graft donor cells, obtained 360 days after TCRalphabeta/CD19-depleted stem cell transplant. In nucleotides, the CDR3 is TGTGCCAGCAGTCCACAGGGGGCCCTTGGCTACACCTTC. Encoded protein: CASSPQGALGYTF.